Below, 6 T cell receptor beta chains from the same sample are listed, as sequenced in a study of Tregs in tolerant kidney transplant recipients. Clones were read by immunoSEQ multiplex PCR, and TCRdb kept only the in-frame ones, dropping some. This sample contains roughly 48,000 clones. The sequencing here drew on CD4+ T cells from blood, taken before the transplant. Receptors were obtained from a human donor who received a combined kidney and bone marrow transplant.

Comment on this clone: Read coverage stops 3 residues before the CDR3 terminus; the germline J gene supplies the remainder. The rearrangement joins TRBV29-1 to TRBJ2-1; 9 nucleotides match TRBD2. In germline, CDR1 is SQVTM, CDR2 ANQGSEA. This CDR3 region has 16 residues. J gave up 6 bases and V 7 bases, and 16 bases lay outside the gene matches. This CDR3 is CSATPLAGVGGNEQFF. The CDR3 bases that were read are TGCAGCGCAACCCCACTAGCGGGTGTGGGGGGCAATGAG.

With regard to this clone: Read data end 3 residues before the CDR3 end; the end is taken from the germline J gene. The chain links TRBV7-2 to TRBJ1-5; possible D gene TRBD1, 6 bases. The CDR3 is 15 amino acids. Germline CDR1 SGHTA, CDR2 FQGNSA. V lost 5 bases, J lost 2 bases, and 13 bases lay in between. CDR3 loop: CASSQGTIGNQPQHF. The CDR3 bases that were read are TGTGCCAGCAGCCAGGGGACAATCGGCAATCAGCCC.

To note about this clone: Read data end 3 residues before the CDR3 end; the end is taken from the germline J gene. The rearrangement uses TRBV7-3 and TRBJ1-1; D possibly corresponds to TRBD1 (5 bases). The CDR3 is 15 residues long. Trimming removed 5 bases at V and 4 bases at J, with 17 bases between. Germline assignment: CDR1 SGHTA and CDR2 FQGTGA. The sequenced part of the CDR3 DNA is TGTGCCAGCAGCCTCGGCCCGGGGGTAGGCACTGAA. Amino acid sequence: CASSLGPGVGTE. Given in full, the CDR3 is CASSLGPGVGTEAFF.

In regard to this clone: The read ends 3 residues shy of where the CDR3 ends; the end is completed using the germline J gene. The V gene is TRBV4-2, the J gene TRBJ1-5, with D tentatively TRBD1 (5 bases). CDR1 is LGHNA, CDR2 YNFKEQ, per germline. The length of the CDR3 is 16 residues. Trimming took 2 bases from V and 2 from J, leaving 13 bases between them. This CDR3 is CASSQTSGGRNQPQHF. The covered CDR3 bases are TGTGCCAGCAGCCAAACATCGGGGGGACGCAATCAGCCC.

The CDR3 is CAWGPGGTGELFF. CDR3 DNA, as far as it was read: TGTGCCTGGGGCCCAGGGGGCACCGGGGAG. The chain joins TRBV30 to TRBJ2-2; TRBD1 matches at 7 bases. Coverage ceases 3 residues before the CDR3 finishes, and the germline J gene fills in the end. This CDR3 is 13 amino acids long. V lost 5 bases, J lost 4 bases, and 4 bases stayed unmatched. Germline CDR1 and CDR2: GTSNPN and SVGIG (reference sequence). The whole variable domain, filled in from reference TRBV30 and TRBJ2-2, reads SQTIHQWPATLVQPVGSPLSLECTVEGTSNPNLYWYRQAAGRGLQLLFYSVGIGQISSEVPQNLSASRPQDRQFILSSKKLLLSDSGFYLCAWGPGGTGELFFGEGSRLTVL.

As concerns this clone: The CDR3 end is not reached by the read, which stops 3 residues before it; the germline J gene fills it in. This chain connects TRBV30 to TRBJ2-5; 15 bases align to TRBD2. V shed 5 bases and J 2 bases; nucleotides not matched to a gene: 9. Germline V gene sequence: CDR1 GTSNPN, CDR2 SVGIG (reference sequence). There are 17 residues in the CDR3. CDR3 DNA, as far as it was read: TGTGCCTGGCAACCAGGGACTAGCGGGAGGTCGCAAGAGACC. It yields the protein CAWQPGTSGRSQET. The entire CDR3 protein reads CAWQPGTSGRSQETQYF.